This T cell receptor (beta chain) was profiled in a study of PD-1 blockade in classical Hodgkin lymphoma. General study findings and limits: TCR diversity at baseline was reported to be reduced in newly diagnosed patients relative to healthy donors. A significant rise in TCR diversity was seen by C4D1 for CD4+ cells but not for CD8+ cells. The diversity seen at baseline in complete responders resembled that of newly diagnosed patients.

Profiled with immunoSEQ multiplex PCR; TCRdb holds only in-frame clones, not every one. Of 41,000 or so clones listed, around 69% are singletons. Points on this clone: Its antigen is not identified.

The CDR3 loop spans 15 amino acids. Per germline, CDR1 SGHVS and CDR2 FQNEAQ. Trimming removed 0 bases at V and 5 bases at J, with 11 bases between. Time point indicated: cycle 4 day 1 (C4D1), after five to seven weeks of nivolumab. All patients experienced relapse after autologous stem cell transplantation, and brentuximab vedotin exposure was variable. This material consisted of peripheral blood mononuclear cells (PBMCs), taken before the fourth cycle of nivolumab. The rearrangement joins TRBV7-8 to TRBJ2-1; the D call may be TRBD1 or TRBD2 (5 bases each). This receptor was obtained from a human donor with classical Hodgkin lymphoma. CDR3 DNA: TGTGCCAGCAGCTTAGCGATGGGGACCCACAATGAGCAGTTCTTC. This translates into CASSLAMGTHNEQFF. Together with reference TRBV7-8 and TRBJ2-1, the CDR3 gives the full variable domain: GAGVSQSPRYKVAKRGQDVALRCDPISGHVSLFWYQQALGQGPEFLTYFQNEAQLDKSGLPSDRFFAERPEGSVSTLKIQRTQQEDSAVYLCASSLAMGTHNEQFFGPGTRLTVL.